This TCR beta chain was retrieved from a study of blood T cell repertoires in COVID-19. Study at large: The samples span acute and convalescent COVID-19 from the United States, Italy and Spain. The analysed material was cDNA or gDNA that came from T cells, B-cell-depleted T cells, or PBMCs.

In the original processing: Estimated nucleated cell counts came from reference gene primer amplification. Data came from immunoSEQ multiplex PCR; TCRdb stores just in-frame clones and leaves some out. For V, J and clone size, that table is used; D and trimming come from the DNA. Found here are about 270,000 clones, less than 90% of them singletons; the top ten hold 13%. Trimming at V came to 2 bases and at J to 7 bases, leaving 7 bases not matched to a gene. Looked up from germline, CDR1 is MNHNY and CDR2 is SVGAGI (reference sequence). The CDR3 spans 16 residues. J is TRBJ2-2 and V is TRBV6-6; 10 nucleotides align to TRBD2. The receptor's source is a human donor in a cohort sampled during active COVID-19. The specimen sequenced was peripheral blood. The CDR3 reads CASSYGSSGSGGELFF. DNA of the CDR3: TGTGCCAGCAGTTACGGGTCTAGCGGGAGCGGCGGGGAGCTGTTTTTT.